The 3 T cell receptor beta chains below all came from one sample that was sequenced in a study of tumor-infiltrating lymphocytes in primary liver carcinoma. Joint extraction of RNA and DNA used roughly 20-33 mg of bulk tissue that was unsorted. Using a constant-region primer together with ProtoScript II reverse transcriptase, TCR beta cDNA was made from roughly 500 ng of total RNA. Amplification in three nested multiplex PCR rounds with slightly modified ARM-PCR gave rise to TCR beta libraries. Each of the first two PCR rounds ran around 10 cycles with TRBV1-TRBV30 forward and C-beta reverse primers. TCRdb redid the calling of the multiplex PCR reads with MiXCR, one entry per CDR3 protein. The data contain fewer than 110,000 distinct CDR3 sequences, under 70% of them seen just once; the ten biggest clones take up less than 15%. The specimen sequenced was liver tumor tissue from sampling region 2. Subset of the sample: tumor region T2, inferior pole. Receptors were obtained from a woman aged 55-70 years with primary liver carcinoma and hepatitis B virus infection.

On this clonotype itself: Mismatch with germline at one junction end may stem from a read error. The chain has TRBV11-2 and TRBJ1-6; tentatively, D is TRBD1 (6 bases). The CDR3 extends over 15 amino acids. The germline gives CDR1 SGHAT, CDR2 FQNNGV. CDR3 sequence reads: CASRLDWSGESPFHF. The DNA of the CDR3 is TGTGCCAGCCGCTTAGATTGGTCAGGGGAGTCACCCTTCCACTTT.

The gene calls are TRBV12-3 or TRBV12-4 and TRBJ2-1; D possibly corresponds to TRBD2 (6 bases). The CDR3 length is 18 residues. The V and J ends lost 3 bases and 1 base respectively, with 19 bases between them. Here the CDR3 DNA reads TGTGCCAGCAGTTTGGAGTGGGAGGACCGCCGATCCTACAATGAGCAGTTCTTC. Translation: CASSLEWEDRRSYNEQFF.

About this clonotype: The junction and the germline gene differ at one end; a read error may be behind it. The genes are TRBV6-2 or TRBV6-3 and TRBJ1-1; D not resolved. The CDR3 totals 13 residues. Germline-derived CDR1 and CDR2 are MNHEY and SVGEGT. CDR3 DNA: TGTGCCTGCAGCAACCCGGGCCGAACTGGAGCCTTCTTT. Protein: CACSNPGRTGAFF.